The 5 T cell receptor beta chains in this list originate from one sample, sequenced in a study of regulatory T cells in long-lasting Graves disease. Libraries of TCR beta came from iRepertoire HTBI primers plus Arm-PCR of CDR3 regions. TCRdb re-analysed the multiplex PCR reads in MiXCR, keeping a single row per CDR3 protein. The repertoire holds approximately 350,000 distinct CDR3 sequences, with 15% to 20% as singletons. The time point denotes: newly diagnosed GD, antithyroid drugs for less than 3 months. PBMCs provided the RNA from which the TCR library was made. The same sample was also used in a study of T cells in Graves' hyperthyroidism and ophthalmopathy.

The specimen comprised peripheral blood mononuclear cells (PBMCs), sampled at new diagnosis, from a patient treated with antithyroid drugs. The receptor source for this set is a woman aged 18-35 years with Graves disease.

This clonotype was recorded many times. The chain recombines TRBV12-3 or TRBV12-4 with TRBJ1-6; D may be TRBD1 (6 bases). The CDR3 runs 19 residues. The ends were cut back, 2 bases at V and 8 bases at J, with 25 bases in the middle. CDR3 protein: CASSLQGPFGISADSPLHF. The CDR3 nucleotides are TGTGCCAGCAGTTTACAGGGGCCGTTTGGGATATCAGCTGATTCACCCCTCCACTTT.

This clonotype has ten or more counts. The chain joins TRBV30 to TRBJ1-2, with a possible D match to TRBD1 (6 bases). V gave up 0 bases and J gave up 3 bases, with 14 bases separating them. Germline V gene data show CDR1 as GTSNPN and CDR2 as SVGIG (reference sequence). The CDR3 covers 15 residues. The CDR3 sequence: CAWSVGQLTHYGYTF. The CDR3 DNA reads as TGTGCCTGGAGTGTCGGACAGCTGACCCACTATGGCTACACCTTC.

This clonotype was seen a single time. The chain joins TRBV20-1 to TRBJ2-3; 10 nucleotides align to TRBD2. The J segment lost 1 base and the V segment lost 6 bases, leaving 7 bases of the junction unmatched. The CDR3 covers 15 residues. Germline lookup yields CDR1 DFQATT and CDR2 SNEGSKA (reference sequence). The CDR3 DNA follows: TGCAGTGCCCAACCCCTAGCGGGGGGCACAGATACGCAGTATTTT. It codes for CSAQPLAGGTDTQYF.

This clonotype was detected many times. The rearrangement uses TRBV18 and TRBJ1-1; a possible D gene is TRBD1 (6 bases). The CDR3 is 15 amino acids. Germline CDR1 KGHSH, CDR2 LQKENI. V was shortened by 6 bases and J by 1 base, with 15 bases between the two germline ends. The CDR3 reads CASSPWGGPNTEAFF. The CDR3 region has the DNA TGTGCCAGCTCCCCTTGGGGGGGCCCGAACACTGAAGCTTTCTTT.

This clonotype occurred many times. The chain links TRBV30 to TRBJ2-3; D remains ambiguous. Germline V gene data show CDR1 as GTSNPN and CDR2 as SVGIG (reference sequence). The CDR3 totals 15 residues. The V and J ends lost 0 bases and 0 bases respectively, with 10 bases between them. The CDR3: CAWSVRGESTDTQYF. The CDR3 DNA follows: TGTGCCTGGAGTGTACGCGGAGAGAGCACAGATACGCAGTATTTT.